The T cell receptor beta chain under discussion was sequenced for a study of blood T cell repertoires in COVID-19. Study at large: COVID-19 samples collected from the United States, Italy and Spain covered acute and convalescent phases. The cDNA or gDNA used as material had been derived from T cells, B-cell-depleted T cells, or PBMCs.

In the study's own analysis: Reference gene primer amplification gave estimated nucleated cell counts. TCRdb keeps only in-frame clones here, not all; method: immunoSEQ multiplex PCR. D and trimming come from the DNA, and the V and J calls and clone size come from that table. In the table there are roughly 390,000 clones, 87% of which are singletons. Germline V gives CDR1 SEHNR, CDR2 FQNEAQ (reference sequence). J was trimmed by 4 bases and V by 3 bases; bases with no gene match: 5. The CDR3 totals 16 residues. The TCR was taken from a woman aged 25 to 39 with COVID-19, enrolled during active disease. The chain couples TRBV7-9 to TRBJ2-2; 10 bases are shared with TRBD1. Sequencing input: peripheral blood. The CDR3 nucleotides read TGTGCCAGCAGCTTCATCCGGGACAGGGGCACCGGGGAGCTGTTTTTT. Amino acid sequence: CASSFIRDRGTGELFF. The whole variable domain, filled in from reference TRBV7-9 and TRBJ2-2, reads DTGVSQNPRHKITKRGQNVTFRCDPISEHNRLYWYRQTLGQGPEFLTYFQNEAQLEKSRLLSDRFSAERPKGSFSTLEIQRTEQGDSAMYLCASSFIRDRGTGELFFGEGSRLTVL.